These 18 T cell receptor beta chains were all obtained from the same sample, sequenced in a study of blood T cell repertoires in COVID-19. Profiled with immunoSEQ multiplex PCR; TCRdb holds only in-frame clones, not every one. The table shows about 300,000 clones, with roughly 90% occurring only once. The sequenced sample was peripheral blood. The receptors shown here come from a woman in her twenties or thirties with COVID-19, enrolled during active disease.

This clone was found once. The chain employs TRBV2 and TRBJ2-7, with 8 positions matching TRBD1. This CDR3 is built from 14 residues. The J segment lost 3 bases and the V segment lost 5 bases, leaving 6 bases of the junction unmatched. Germline V gene data show CDR1 as SNHLY and CDR2 as FYNNEI. CDR3 coding DNA: TGTGCCAGCAGTTTACGAGGACAGGGCTACGAGCAGTACTTC. It specifies CASSLRGQGYEQYF.

This chain's CDR3 is CASSQRQGNQPQHF. CDR3 DNA: TGTGCCAGCAGCCAACGCCAGGGCAATCAGCCCCAGCATTTT. This chain links TRBV3-1 (or the pseudogene TRBV3-2) with TRBJ1-5; D is uncertain. V was shortened by 2 bases and J by 2 bases, with 7 bases between the two germline ends. The CDR3 contains 14 residues. Germline lookup yields CDR1 LGHDT and CDR2 YNNKEL (reference sequence).

This clone was counted a single time. This chain connects TRBV4-1 to TRBJ2-3, with 12 nucleotides matching TRBD2. The trim removed 0 bases at V and 1 base at J, leaving 5 bases unmatched. This CDR3 is 18 amino acids long. Per germline, CDR1 MGHRA and CDR2 YSYEKL. CDR3 sequence reads: CASSQERASGRGTDTQYF. The CDR3 coding sequence is TGCGCCAGCAGCCAAGAGCGGGCTAGCGGGAGGGGCACAGATACGCAGTATTTT.

The chain has TRBV5-1 and TRBJ1-2, with D possibly being TRBD1 (6 bases). The V end lost 2 bases, the J end lost 6 bases, and 11 bases lay between the germline ends. From germline, CDR1 is SGHRS and CDR2 YFSETQ. CDR3 length equals 13 residues. The CDR3 nucleotides read TGCGCCAGCAGCTTTAGACAGGATCATGGCTACACCTTC. Encoded protein: CASSFRQDHGYTF.

Concerning this clone itself: This sample includes further DNA sequences coding for the same CDR3. The V and J genes are TRBV18 and TRBJ1-1; no firm D call. Germline loops: CDR1 KGHSH, CDR2 LQKENI. The CDR3 length is 13 residues. V lost 6 bases and J lost 1, with 9 bases in between. CDR3 nucleotides: TGTGCCAGCTCTCCCCAGCGGAACACTGAAGCTTTCTTT. This translates into CASSPQRNTEAFF.

The V call is TRBV7-9, the J call TRBJ2-7, with D possibly matching TRBD2 (5 bases). Trimming took 1 base from V and 6 from J, leaving 7 bases between them. Germline CDR1 is SEHNR and CDR2 is FQNEAQ (reference sequence). This CDR3 is built from 12 residues. The CDR3, as DNA: TGTGCCAGCAGCTTAGGGAGCGGCGAGCAGTACTTC. It specifies CASSLGSGEQYF. Using reference TRBV7-9 and TRBJ2-7 for the parts outside the CDR3, the full variable domain is DTGVSQNPRHKITKRGQNVTFRCDPISEHNRLYWYRQTLGQGPEFLTYFQNEAQLEKSRLLSDRFSAERPKGSFSTLEIQRTEQGDSAMYLCASSLGSGEQYFGPGTRLTVT.

The chain combines TRBV21-1 with TRBJ2-5; TRBD1, as called in the table, went unchecked against the DNA. TRBV21-1 is classified as a pseudogene. This CDR3 comprises 14 residues. The DNA for the CDR3 is TGTGCCAGCAGCAAGGGGGCTGACCAAGAGACCCAGTACTTC. This sequence encodes CASSKGADQETQYF.

The chain combines TRBV9 with TRBJ2-7, with D unresolved. The germline V and J ends were trimmed by 0 bases and 6 bases, with 10 bases remaining between them. The CDR3 length is 13 residues. Germline V CDR1 and CDR2: SGDLS, YYNGEE. CDR3 sequence (DNA): TGTGCCAGCAGCGTAGGCCCTCTACGCGAGCAGTACTTC. Its protein is CASSVGPLREQYF.

Points on this clone: Other nucleotide sequences from this sample produce the same CDR3. The rearrangement links TRBV6-6 to TRBJ2-7; a possible D gene is TRBD2 (5 bases). Germline assignment: CDR1 MNHNY and CDR2 SVGAGI (reference sequence). The CDR3 has 13 residues. V lost 0 bases to trimming and J lost 3 bases, with 6 bases between them. The CDR3 DNA follows: TGTGCCAGCAGTTACTCTCGGGGCTACGAGCAGTACTTC. Protein product: CASSYSRGYEQYF.

V is TRBV6-5 and J is TRBJ2-7; tentatively, D is TRBD1 (6 bases). The CDR3 has 14 residues. V lost 10 bases and J lost 5, with 21 bases in between. The V gene's germline CDR1 is MNHEY and CDR2 SVGAGI. The CDR3 is CATSAGRGLDEQYF. The CDR3, as DNA: TGTGCCACTTCGGCGGGCAGGGGATTAGACGAGCAGTACTTC.

The chain carries TRBV6-1 and TRBJ1-2; TRBD1 matches 11 bases. V shed 2 bases, J shed 3 bases, and the junction held 5 bases outside the gene matches. The CDR3 extends over 16 amino acids. The V gene's germline CDR1 is MNHNS and CDR2 SASEGT. The CDR3: CASSESGTGGYYGYTF. The CDR3 coding sequence is TGTGCCAGCAGTGAATCCGGGACAGGGGGTTACTATGGCTACACCTTC.

The genes are TRBV6-5 and TRBJ2-7; perhaps TRBD1 as D (6 bases). This CDR3 has 15 amino acids. V lost 5 bases and J 1 base, leaving 15 bases between the germline ends. Germline V CDR1 and CDR2: MNHEY, SVGAGI. This CDR3 is CASSPDPGTSYEQYF. The CDR3 nucleotides are TGTGCCAGCAGTCCCGACCCCGGGACATCCTACGAGCAGTACTTC.

This clone was found once. The CDR3 here is CASSVEGTASSYEQYF. The CDR3 region has the DNA TGTGCCAGCAGCGTAGAAGGAACAGCAAGCTCCTACGAGCAGTACTTC. The V and J genes are TRBV9 and TRBJ2-7; D remains unclear. The length of the CDR3 is 16 residues. V was cut by 0 bases and J by 0 bases, with 13 bases left in between. CDR1 is SGDLS and CDR2 is YYNGEE in the germline V gene.

The genes are TRBV6-1 and TRBJ1-1; 8 bases align to TRBD1. Trimming removed 2 bases from V and 5 bases from J; junction bases left unmatched: 4. The CDR3 contains 14 residues. Germline CDR1 is MNHNS and CDR2 is SASEGT. The CDR3: CASSEYQGATEAFF. Here the CDR3 DNA reads TGTGCCAGCAGTGAATATCAGGGGGCAACTGAAGCTTTCTTT.

The DNA for the CDR3 is TGTGCCAGCAGCCAGTCGTCGGGGAACACTGAAGCTTTCTTT. This translates into CASSQSSGNTEAFF. This chain uses TRBV3-1 (or the pseudogene TRBV3-2) with TRBJ1-1, with D hard to call. Germline lookup yields CDR1 LGHDT and CDR2 YNNKEL (reference sequence). The V and J ends lost 3 bases and 1 base respectively, with 9 bases between them. CDR3 length: 14 residues.

V and J are TRBV2 and TRBJ1-1; D perhaps matches TRBD1 (6 bases). Germline lookup yields CDR1 SNHLY and CDR2 FYNNEI. The CDR3 has 11 residues. V was shortened by 6 bases and J by 11 bases, with 13 bases between the two germline ends. As DNA, the CDR3 is TGTGCCAGCAGACGACAGGTTGCCGCTTTCTTT. Protein sequence: CASRRQVAAFF.

The V and J genes are TRBV30 and TRBJ1-6, with D perhaps matching TRBD1 (6 bases). CDR1 is GTSNPN and CDR2 is SVGIG in the germline V gene (reference sequence). The CDR3 consists of 16 residues. Trimming removed 3 bases from V and 5 bases from J, with 17 bases in between. The CDR3 is CAWRWSGGLNNSPLHF. The CDR3 DNA follows: TGTGCCTGGAGATGGTCGGGGGGCTTAAATAATTCACCCCTCCACTTT.

J is TRBJ2-1 and V is TRBV11-2, with D possibly TRBD2 on 6 matching bases. The germline gives CDR1 SGHAT, CDR2 FQNNGV. This CDR3 spans 15 amino acids. V dropped 7 bases and J dropped 1 base, with 14 bases sitting between them. CDR3 protein: CASTRGVESYNEQFF. The CDR3 bases are TGTGCCAGCACTCGCGGGGTAGAATCCTACAATGAGCAGTTCTTC.